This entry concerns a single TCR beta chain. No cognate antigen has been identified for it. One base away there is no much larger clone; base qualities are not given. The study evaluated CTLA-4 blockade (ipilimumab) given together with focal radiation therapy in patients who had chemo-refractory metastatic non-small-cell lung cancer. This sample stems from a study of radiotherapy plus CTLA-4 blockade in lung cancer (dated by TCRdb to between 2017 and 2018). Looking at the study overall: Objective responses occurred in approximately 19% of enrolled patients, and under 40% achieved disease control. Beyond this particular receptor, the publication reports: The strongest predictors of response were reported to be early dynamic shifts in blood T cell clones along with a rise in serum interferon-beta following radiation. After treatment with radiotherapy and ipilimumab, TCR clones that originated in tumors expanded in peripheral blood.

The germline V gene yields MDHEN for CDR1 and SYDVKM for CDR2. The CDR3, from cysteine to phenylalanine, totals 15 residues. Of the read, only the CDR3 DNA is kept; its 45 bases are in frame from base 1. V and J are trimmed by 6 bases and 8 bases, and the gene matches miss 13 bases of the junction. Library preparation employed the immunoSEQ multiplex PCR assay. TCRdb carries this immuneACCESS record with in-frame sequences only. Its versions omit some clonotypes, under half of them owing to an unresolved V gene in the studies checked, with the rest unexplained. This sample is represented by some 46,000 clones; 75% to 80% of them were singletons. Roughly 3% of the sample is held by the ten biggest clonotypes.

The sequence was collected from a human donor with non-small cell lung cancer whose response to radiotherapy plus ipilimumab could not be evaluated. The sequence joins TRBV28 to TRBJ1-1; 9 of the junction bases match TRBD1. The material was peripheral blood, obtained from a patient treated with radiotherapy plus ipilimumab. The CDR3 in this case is CASRYPSSGTGEAFF. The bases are TGTGCCAGCAGATATCCCTCTTCCGGGACAGGGGAAGCTTTCTTT.